The clone carrying this T cell receptor beta chain has only a few counts. The source of the sample is a study of OX40 agonist ivuxolimab in advanced cancers. The protocol was immunoSEQ multiplex PCR, while the TCRdb copy is restricted to in-frame clones and leaves out a portion. The sample includes under 25,000 clones, roughly 80% of them seen just once. Germline assignment: CDR1 SGHVS and CDR2 FQNEAQ. Trimming cost V 3 bases and J 10 bases, with 9 bases left between them. The CDR3 sequence is 12 residues long. This chain uses TRBV7-8 with TRBJ2-2; D is perhaps TRBD1 or TRBD2 (5 bases each). The TCR sequence derives from an adult with an advanced solid tumor such as melanoma, head and neck, liver or kidney cancer. The sequences come from CD4+ or CD8+ T cells sorted from blood, collected in a trial of the OX40 agonist ivuxolimab. The DNA for the CDR3 is TGTGCCAGCAGCTTCCGGGACCCGGAGCTGTTTTTT. Translation gives CASSFRDPELFF.